These T cell receptor beta chains were read from a single sample in a study of blood T cell repertoires in COVID-19. TCRdb keeps only in-frame clones here, not all; method: immunoSEQ multiplex PCR. The data hold some 70,000 clones, with 75% to 90% observed a single time. Sequencing input: peripheral blood. These receptors originate from a woman at least 80 years old with active COVID-19. CDR3s include the opening cysteine and the closing phenylalanine or tryptophan. The order of the fields is D gene, V gene, clone size, J gene, CDR3 length, CDR3 protein, CDR3 DNA. A D gene is named only where the DNA matches it firmly. Where a row states a size, it is once, few, many or the class of an expanded clone; other rows omit it.

D gene: -
V gene: TRBV13
clone size: -
J gene: TRBJ2-6
CDR3 length: 16
CDR3 protein: CASSPVLLSGANVLTF
CDR3 DNA: TGTGCCAGCAGCCCCGTCCTATTATCTGGGGCCAACGTCCTGACTTTC

D gene: -
V gene: TRBV4-3
clone size: -
J gene: TRBJ2-6
CDR3 length: 16
CDR3 protein: CASSQDLGPGANVLTF
CDR3 DNA: TGCGCCAGCAGCCAAGATCTGGGGCCCGGGGCCAACGTCCTGACTTTC

D gene: TRBD1
V gene: TRBV11-2
clone size: -
J gene: TRBJ2-7
CDR3 length: 17
CDR3 protein: CASSLEIGGQGVDEQYF
CDR3 DNA: TGTGCCAGCAGCTTAGAAATAGGGGGACAGGGCGTGGACGAGCAGTACTTC

D gene: -
V gene: TRBV11-1
clone size: -
J gene: TRBJ1-4
CDR3 length: 15
CDR3 protein: CASSLGGLDNEKLFF
CDR3 DNA: TGTGCCAGCAGCTTAGGAGGACTGGACAATGAAAAACTGTTTTTT

D gene: TRBD1
V gene: TRBV6-6
clone size: -
J gene: TRBJ2-3
CDR3 length: 17
CDR3 protein: CASSRYRTGDRTDTQYF
CDR3 DNA: TGTGCCAGCAGTCGATACCGAACAGGGGATAGGACAGATACGCAGTATTTT

D gene: TRBD1
V gene: TRBV28
clone size: -
J gene: TRBJ1-1
CDR3 length: 11
CDR3 protein: CASSPRTGTFF
CDR3 DNA: TGTGCCAGCAGTCCACGGACAGGGACTTTCTTT

D gene: -
V gene: TRBV27
clone size: -
J gene: TRBJ2-1
CDR3 length: 16
CDR3 protein: CASSLYGAEGSNEQFF
CDR3 DNA: TGTGCCAGCAGTTTATACGGAGCGGAGGGTAGTAATGAGCAGTTCTTC

D gene: -
V gene: TRBV7-3
clone size: -
J gene: TRBJ2-3
CDR3 length: 13
CDR3 protein: CASSIPGMNTQYF
CDR3 DNA: TGTGCCAGCAGCATACCCGGTATGAATACGCAGTATTTT

D gene: -
V gene: TRBV25-1
clone size: -
J gene: TRBJ2-1
CDR3 length: 11
CDR3 protein: CASSVEGGQFF
CDR3 DNA: TGTGCCAGCAGTGTGGAAGGGGGGCAGTTCTTC

D gene: -
V gene: TRBV28
clone size: -
J gene: TRBJ2-1
CDR3 length: 13
CDR3 protein: CASSSSQPGEQFF
CDR3 DNA: TGTGCCAGCAGTTCATCTCAACCGGGTGAGCAGTTCTTC

D gene: -
V gene: TRBV7-3
clone size: -
J gene: TRBJ2-5
CDR3 length: 14
CDR3 protein: CASSSGIKGETQYF
CDR3 DNA: TGTGCCAGCAGCTCCGGGATCAAGGGAGAGACCCAGTACTTC

D gene: -
V gene: TRBV15
clone size: -
J gene: TRBJ2-3
CDR3 length: 18
CDR3 protein: CATSRDGDPGSGTDTQYF
CDR3 DNA: TGTGCCACCAGCAGAGATGGGGACCCCGGGAGCGGCACAGATACGCAGTATTTT

D gene: TRBD1
V gene: TRBV3-1/TRBV3-2
clone size: -
J gene: TRBJ2-7
CDR3 length: 17
CDR3 protein: CASSQAPGGQGTHEQYF
CDR3 DNA: TGTGCCAGCAGCCAGGCACCTGGGGGACAGGGGACCCACGAGCAGTACTTC

D gene: -
V gene: TRBV9
clone size: -
J gene: TRBJ2-2
CDR3 length: 14
CDR3 protein: CASSTGWEVGELFF
CDR3 DNA: TGTGCCAGCAGCACCGGGTGGGAGGTCGGGGAGCTGTTTTTT

D gene: TRBD1
V gene: TRBV24-1
clone size: -
J gene: TRBJ2-7
CDR3 length: 12
CDR3 protein: CATSRDRGEQYF
CDR3 DNA: TGTGCCACCTCGAGGGACAGGGGCGAGCAGTACTTC

D gene: TRBD2
V gene: TRBV7-2
clone size: -
J gene: TRBJ2-3
CDR3 length: 15
CDR3 protein: CASSLAGLATDTQYF
CDR3 DNA: TGTGCCAGCAGCTTAGCCGGACTAGCCACAGATACGCAGTATTTT

D gene: -
V gene: TRBV3-1/TRBV3-2
clone size: -
J gene: TRBJ2-1
CDR3 length: 14
CDR3 protein: CASSQDAAYNEQFF
CDR3 DNA: TGTGCCAGCAGCCAAGACGCAGCCTACAATGAGCAGTTCTTC

D gene: TRBD2
V gene: TRBV27
clone size: few
J gene: TRBJ2-7
CDR3 length: 16
CDR3 protein: CASSTYSGRRSHEQYF
CDR3 DNA: TGTGCCAGCAGTACGTATAGCGGGAGACGTTCCCACGAGCAGTACTTC